The 21 T cell receptor beta chains below come from one sample, sequenced in a study of blood T cell repertoires in COVID-19. Generated by immunoSEQ multiplex PCR, the TCRdb table keeps only in-frame clones and is missing some. The sample contains 490,000 or so clones, approximately 90% of which appear only once. Material for sequencing was PBMCs or T cells enriched from blood (not recorded which). Source of these receptors: a woman aged 40 to 49 who had recovered from COVID-19.

The chain carries TRBV29-1 and TRBJ1-1; 11 bases are a match to TRBD1. Germline CDR1 SQVTM, CDR2 ANQGSEA. CDR3 size: 16 residues. V shed 7 bases, J shed 4 bases, and the junction held 14 bases outside the gene matches. The DNA for the CDR3 is TGCAGCGCCGAGGGATGGACAGGGGGCGACGGCACTGAAGCTTTCTTT. Amino acid sequence: CSAEGWTGGDGTEAFF.

V and J are TRBV4-3 and TRBJ1-4, with D perhaps TRBD1 (6 bases). V was clipped by 3 bases and J by 8 bases, with 19 bases between them. Per germline, CDR1 LGHNA and CDR2 YSLEER. This CDR3 comprises 16 residues. The CDR3, as DNA: TGCGCCAGCAGCCATCAACGGGCAGGGGCCGCGGAAAAACTGTTTTTT. As protein: CASSHQRAGAAEKLFF.

The CDR3 DNA follows: TGTGCCACCAGTGATTTTTGCCCGCTTAGCTATGGCTACACCTTC. Residues: CATSDFCPLSYGYTF. The chain is built from TRBV24-1 and TRBJ1-2; D uncertain. The germline V gene has CDR1 KGHDR and CDR2 SFDVKD. The CDR3 length is 15 residues. Trimming removed 1 base at V and 4 bases at J, with 12 bases between.

The rearrangement uses TRBV6-5 and TRBJ2-1; 8 nucleotides align to TRBD2. Germline V gene sequence: CDR1 MNHEY, CDR2 SVGAGI. This CDR3 has 14 residues. Trimming at V came to 3 bases and at J to 13 bases, leaving 11 bases not matched to a gene. CDR3 DNA sequence: TGTGCCAGCAGTTATCCAGAGACCGGGACTAGTCAGTTCTTC. Translating it yields CASSYPETGTSQFF.

The table lists this clone with a few counts. V usage is TRBV6-1 and J usage is TRBJ1-6; D is possibly TRBD1 (6 bases). Deletions cut 2 bases from V and 0 bases from J, with 14 bases between. The CDR3 has 18 residues. Germline loops: CDR1 MNHNS, CDR2 SASEGT. The CDR3 sequence: CASSETGYSSSYNSPLHF. The CDR3, as DNA: TGTGCCAGCAGTGAAACAGGGTATTCTAGCTCCTATAATTCACCCCTCCACTTT.

The chain joins TRBV6-5 to TRBJ2-3; no reliable D call. CDR1 and CDR2 (germline): MNHEY, SVGAGI. The CDR3 has 14 amino acids. V lost 4 bases to trimming and J lost 7 bases, with 15 bases between them. CDR3 amino acids: CASSSALAANTQYF. In DNA form, the CDR3 reads TGTGCCAGCAGTTCTGCCCTCGCTGCTAATACGCAGTATTTT.

This chain connects TRBV7-2 to TRBJ1-2, with 8 bases matching TRBD1. The germline CDR1 and CDR2 sequences are SGHTA and FQGNSA. This CDR3 has 18 amino acids. Germline trimming cut 0 bases from V and 3 bases from J; bases unmatched to any gene: 12. The CDR3 loop reads CASSLAQQGASFDYGYTF. The DNA for the CDR3 is TGTGCCAGCAGCTTAGCGCAGCAGGGGGCATCTTTCGACTATGGCTACACCTTC.

The chain is built from TRBV9 and TRBJ2-2; TRBD1 matches 11 bases. Germline V gene data show CDR1 as SGDLS and CDR2 as YYNGEE. The CDR3 sequence is 16 residues long. V lost 1 base and J lost 6; bases outside the gene matches: 5. The CDR3 loop is CASSVSGQGVPGELFF. The CDR3 region has the DNA TGTGCCAGCAGCGTATCGGGACAGGGGGTCCCCGGGGAGCTGTTTTTT. The variable domain in full, completed from reference TRBV9 and TRBJ2-2, reads DSGVTQTPKHLITATGQRVTLRCSPRSGDLSVYWYQQSLDQGLQFLIQYYNGEERAKGNILERFSAQQFPDLHSELNLSSLELGDSALYFCASSVSGQGVPGELFFGEGSRLTVL.

This clone was picked up one time. The chain combines TRBV6-5 with TRBJ1-4; tentatively, D is TRBD1 (5 bases). The CDR3 has 12 amino acids. In germline, CDR1 is MNHEY, CDR2 SVGAGI. Trimming took 6 bases from V and 8 from J, leaving 10 bases between them. CDR3 region: CASSVTGEKLFF. The CDR3, as DNA: TGTGCCAGCAGCGTAACAGGAGAAAAACTGTTTTTT.

A few counts support this clone. The chain uses TRBV6-5 and TRBJ1-6; D is unresolved. The germline V gene encodes CDR1 MNHEY and CDR2 SVGAGI. This CDR3 region has 13 residues. Between the trimmed V and J ends, which lost 11 bases and 0 bases, there was a span of 8 bases. CDR3 protein: CASSNSYNSPLHF. CDR3 nucleotide sequence: TGTGCCTCTAGCAACTCCTATAATTCACCCCTCCACTTT.

The rearrangement uses TRBV2 and TRBJ1-1; D is possibly TRBD1 (6 bases). The V and J ends lost 3 bases and 0 bases respectively, with 8 bases between them. The CDR3 has 14 residues. CDR1 and CDR2 from the germline V gene are SNHLY and FYNNEI. The CDR3 here is CASSDRTVNTEAFF. CDR3 DNA: TGTGCCAGCAGTGACCGGACAGTGAACACTGAAGCTTTCTTT.

The chain couples TRBV2 to TRBJ2-1; D might be TRBD1 (5 bases). The V gene lost 10 bases and the J gene lost 4 bases, with 14 bases spanning the gap. This CDR3 has 13 residues. The germline gives CDR1 SNHLY, CDR2 FYNNEI. Written as DNA, the CDR3 is TGTGCCAAGACAGACCAACCGTACAATGAGCAGTTCTTC. It codes for CAKTDQPYNEQFF.

The rearrangement joins TRBV2 to TRBJ2-5; D is ambiguous. The CDR3 is 13 residues long. CDR1 is SNHLY and CDR2 is FYNNEI in the germline V gene. The V and J ends lost 1 base and 7 bases respectively, with 10 bases between them. The CDR3 sequence is CASSEGALVTQYF. The DNA of the CDR3 is TGTGCCAGCAGTGAAGGGGCGCTCGTGACCCAGTACTTC. Supplemented by reference TRBV2 and TRBJ2-5, the full variable domain reads EPEVTQTPSHQVTQMGQEVILRCVPISNHLYFYWYRQILGQKVEFLVSFYNNEISEKSEIFDDQFSVERPDGSNFTLKIRSTKLEDSAMYFCASSEGALVTQYFGPGTRLLVL.

CDR3 nucleotide sequence: TGCGCCAGCAGTGAGACTAGCGTCGTGAGCAATGAGCAGTTCTTC. Protein product: CASSETSVVSNEQFF. The rearrangement links TRBV10-2 to TRBJ2-1, with 7 positions matching TRBD2. The CDR3 extends over 15 amino acids. Germline trimming cut 2 bases from V and 6 bases from J; bases unmatched to any gene: 7. The V gene's germline CDR1 is WSHSY and CDR2 SAAADI.

This clone has more than one count but fewer than ten. The genes are TRBV6-1 and TRBJ1-1; TRBD1 might be the D (6 bases). Trimming removed 7 bases from V and 4 bases from J, with 19 bases in between. The CDR3 contains 15 residues. Germline V lookup: CDR1 MNHNS, CDR2 SASEGT. CDR3 nucleotide sequence: TGTGCCAGCACTAACGGGGGGGGCGAGAGCACTGAAGCTTTCTTT. Encoded protein: CASTNGGGESTEAFF.

A note on this clone: The same CDR3 is also encoded by other DNA sequences in this sample. The chain carries TRBV28 and TRBJ1-1, with 10 bases that match TRBD1. The junction had 7 bases not matched to a gene; V was cut back by 7 bases and J by 5 bases. Germline assignment: CDR1 MDHEN and CDR2 SYDVKM. This CDR3 has 14 amino acids. The CDR3 spells CASTRDRGGTEAFF. CDR3 bases: TGTGCCAGCACCAGGGACAGGGGAGGAACTGAAGCTTTCTTT.

V gene TRBV6-6 combines with J gene TRBJ2-2; perhaps TRBD2 as D (7 bases). The V gene lost 5 bases and the J gene lost 6 bases, with 28 bases spanning the gap. In germline, CDR1 is MNHNY, CDR2 SVGAGI (reference sequence). The length of the CDR3 is 19 residues. The CDR3 nucleotides are TGTGCCAGCAGTCTGACCCCTCGGGGGGCAGGGGAGGGGGCCGGGGAGCTGTTTTTT. It specifies CASSLTPRGAGEGAGELFF.

The sample holds one count of this clone. The chain joins TRBV2 to TRBJ2-7, with 7 bases matching TRBD2. Germline V gene lookup returns CDR1 SNHLY and CDR2 FYNNEI. J was trimmed by 2 bases and V by 7 bases; bases with no gene match: 11. The CDR3 consists of 15 residues. The CDR3 loop reads CASKSGSSGTYEQYF. DNA of the CDR3: TGTGCCAGCAAAAGTGGGTCTAGCGGTACCTACGAGCAGTACTTC.

J is TRBJ2-7 and V is TRBV19; 12 nucleotides align to TRBD2. Germline assignment: CDR1 LNHDA and CDR2 SQIVND (reference sequence). V was clipped by 5 bases and J by 6 bases; unmatched bases: 8. The length of the CDR3 is 15 residues. Here the CDR3 DNA reads TGTGCCAGTAGTGCCAGGACTAGCGGGGTCCGCGAGCAGTACTTC. It is translated as CASSARTSGVREQYF.

This rearrangement joins TRBV19 to TRBJ1-3; unclear D gene. Trimming removed 5 bases from V and 4 bases from J, with 21 bases in between. The CDR3 is 17 residues long. CDR1 is LNHDA and CDR2 is SQIVND in the germline V gene (reference sequence). The CDR3 loop is CASSPPRLRGRGNTIYF. CDR3 coding DNA: TGTGCCAGTAGTCCGCCCCGATTGCGGGGTAGAGGAAACACCATATATTTT.

This rearrangement joins TRBV6-5 to TRBJ2-7; D possibly corresponds to TRBD2 (5 bases). Trimming cost V 8 bases and J 4 bases, with 21 bases left between them. Germline V gives CDR1 MNHEY, CDR2 SVGAGI. CDR3 length equals 15 residues. CDR3 region: CASCHGGDGSYEQYF. Here the CDR3 DNA reads TGTGCCAGCTGTCATGGAGGAGATGGGTCGTACGAGCAGTACTTC.